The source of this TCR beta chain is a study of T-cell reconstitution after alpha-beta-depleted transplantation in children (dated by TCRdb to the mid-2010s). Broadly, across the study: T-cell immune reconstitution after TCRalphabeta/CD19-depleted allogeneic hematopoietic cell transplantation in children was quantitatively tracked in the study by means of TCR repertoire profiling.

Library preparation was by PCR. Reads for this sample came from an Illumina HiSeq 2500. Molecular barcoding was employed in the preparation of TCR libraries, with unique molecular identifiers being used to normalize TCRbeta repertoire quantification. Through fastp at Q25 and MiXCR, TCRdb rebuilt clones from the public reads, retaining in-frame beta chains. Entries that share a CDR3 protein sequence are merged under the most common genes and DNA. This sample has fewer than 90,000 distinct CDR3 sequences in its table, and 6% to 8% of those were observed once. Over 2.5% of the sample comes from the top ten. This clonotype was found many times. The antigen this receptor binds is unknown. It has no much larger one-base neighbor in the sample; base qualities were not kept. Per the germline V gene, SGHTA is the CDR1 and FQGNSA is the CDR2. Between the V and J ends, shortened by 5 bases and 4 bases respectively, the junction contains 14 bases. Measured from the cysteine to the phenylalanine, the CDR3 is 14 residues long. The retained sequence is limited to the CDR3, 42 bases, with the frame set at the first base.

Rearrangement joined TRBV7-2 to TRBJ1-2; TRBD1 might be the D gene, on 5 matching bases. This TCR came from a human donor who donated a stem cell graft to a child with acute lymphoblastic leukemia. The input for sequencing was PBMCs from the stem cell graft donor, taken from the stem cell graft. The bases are TGTGCCAGCAGCCGTACCGGGACCGGCTATGGCTACACCTTC. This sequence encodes CASSRTGTGYGYTF.